These 20 T cell receptor beta chains were sequenced from one sample in a study of T-cell reconstitution after alpha-beta-depleted transplantation in children. The library targeted TCRbeta and was prepared with unique molecular identifiers. TCRdb independently ran MiXCR on the PCR reads; one entry per CDR3 protein. The table shows roughly 220,000 distinct CDR3 sequences, with roughly 9.1% occurring only once. The material was PBMCs, mostly from graft donor cells, obtained 360 days after TCRalphabeta/CD19-depleted stem cell transplant. The origin of the receptors is a male patient between 2 and 10 years old who had a stem cell transplant for acute myeloid leukemia, so the T cells may come from the graft donor.

CDR3 coding DNA: TGTGCCAGCAGCTCTGCCGGGAACAAAAACATTCAGTACTTC. The encoded protein is CASSSAGNKNIQYF. The V call is TRBV7-2, the J call TRBJ2-4; a weak D match, TRBD2 (5 bases). The germline V gene encodes CDR1 SGHTA and CDR2 FQGNSA. Trimming cost V 4 bases and J 3 bases, with 10 bases left between them. This CDR3 contains 14 residues.

V and J are TRBV20-1 and TRBJ1-1, with D unresolved. This CDR3 comprises 15 residues. Germline values: CDR1 DFQATT, CDR2 SNEGSKA (reference sequence). V was clipped by 0 bases and J by 0 bases, with 11 bases between them. CDR3 nucleotide sequence: TGCAGTGCTAGAGATCGTCGGACGGTGAACACTGAAGCTTTCTTT. This gives the protein CSARDRRTVNTEAFF.

The chain couples TRBV12-3 or TRBV12-4 to TRBJ1-5, with TRBD1 matching 7 bases. There are 18 residues in the CDR3. J gave up 1 base and V 4 bases, and 13 bases lay outside the gene matches. This CDR3 is CASSSDRVNLKSNQPQHF. CDR3 DNA: TGTGCCAGCAGTTCTGACAGGGTGAATCTTAAAAGCAATCAGCCCCAGCATTTT.

At least ten counts were recorded for this clonotype. The chain joins TRBV7-8 to TRBJ2-2; D is ambiguous. Germline CDR1 is SGHVS and CDR2 is FQNEAQ. This CDR3 is 18 amino acids long. V lost 1 base and J lost 0, with 15 bases in between. CDR3 region: CASSLVHVPPTNTGELFF. CDR3 DNA: TGTGCCAGCAGCTTAGTTCACGTTCCTCCTACGAACACCGGGGAGCTGTTTTTT.

The V call is TRBV6-5, the J call TRBJ2-1; D not resolved. This CDR3 spans 15 amino acids. Trimming stripped 3 bases from V and 0 bases from J, with 9 bases between. Germline CDR1 is MNHEY and CDR2 is SVGAGI. CDR3 sequence reads: CASSYVQSSYNEQFF. The DNA of the CDR3 is TGTGCCAGCAGTTATGTCCAGAGCTCCTACAATGAGCAGTTCTTC.

This clonotype showed up just a few times. The genes are TRBV12-3 or TRBV12-4 and TRBJ2-5; weak D call: TRBD1 (5 bases). Trimming stripped 6 bases from V and 7 bases from J, with 12 bases between. This CDR3 has 12 amino acids. This CDR3 is CASRDTPGTQYF. The CDR3 DNA reads as TGTGCCAGCAGGGACACCCCGGGGACCCAGTACTTC.

This clonotype was seen repeatedly, ten times or more. The chain links TRBV10-3 to TRBJ2-5, with 12 positions matching TRBD2. The end of the DNA is better explained by TRBJ2-1, so the J call may be wrong. The length of the CDR3 is 14 residues. CDR1 is ENHRY and CDR2 is SYGVKD in the germline V gene. The DNA of the CDR3 is TGTGCCTCAAGACTAGCGGGGGACCAAGAGACCCAGTTCTTC. Amino acid sequence: CASRLAGDQETQFF.

The rearrangement uses TRBV7-2 and TRBJ2-3, with TRBD2 matching over 7 bases. There are 14 residues in the CDR3. In germline, CDR1 is SGHTA, CDR2 FQGNSA. V shed 1 base and J 9 bases; nucleotides not matched to a gene: 7. The CDR3 DNA sequence: TGTGCCAGCAGCTTAGGGCTGCCCGGGGGGACGCAGTATTTT. It yields the protein CASSLGLPGGTQYF. The complete variable domain, with remaining parts taken from reference TRBV7-2 and TRBJ2-3, reads GAGVSQSPSNKVTEKGKDVELRCDPISGHTALYWYRQSLGQGLEFLIYFQGNSAPDKSGLPSDRFSAERTGGSVSTLTIQRTQQEDSAVYLCASSLGLPGGTQYFGPGTRLTVL.

This clonotype has at least ten counts. The J gene is TRBJ2-4, the V gene TRBV9; unclear D gene. V was pared by 0 bases and J by 3 bases, with 10 bases between. The V gene's germline CDR1 is SGDLS and CDR2 YYNGEE. This CDR3 spans 15 amino acids. The CDR3 loop reads CASSVEGQLKNIQYF. CDR3 nucleotides: TGTGCCAGCAGCGTAGAAGGGCAGCTCAAAAACATTCAGTACTTC.

This clonotype has ten or more counts. This chain joins TRBV20-1 and TRBJ2-3, with TRBD1 matching over 11 bases. The CDR3 runs to 13 residues. Trimming took 4 bases from V and 5 from J; bases not matched to a gene: 2. Germline CDR1 is DFQATT and CDR2 is SNEGSKA (reference sequence). The CDR3 nucleotides read TGCAGTGCTACGGGACAGGGGGTAGATACGCAGTATTTT. Residues: CSATGQGVDTQYF.

The chain recombines TRBV4-3 with TRBJ2-5, with 9 bases lining up with TRBD2. The germline CDR1 and CDR2 sequences are LGHNA and YSLEER. V shed 4 bases and J 3 bases; nucleotides not matched to a gene: 18. This CDR3 contains 19 residues. Here the CDR3 DNA reads TGCGCCAGCAGCCTGGGCTATGGGCTAGCGGGAAAAAGAGAAGAGACCCAGTACTTC. Protein product: CASSLGYGLAGKREETQYF.

This rearrangement joins TRBV5-1 to TRBJ1-2; weak D call: TRBD1 (6 bases). Germline V gene sequence: CDR1 SGHRS, CDR2 YFSETQ. The CDR3 runs 16 residues. Trimming took 0 bases from V and 1 from J, leaving 13 bases between them. CDR3 nucleotide sequence: TGCGCCAGCAGCTTGGCCCGGGACACCATTAACTATGGCTACACCTTC. Encoded protein: CASSLARDTINYGYTF.

This clonotype showed up many times. This rearrangement joins TRBV28 to TRBJ1-6; no reliable D call. The V and J ends lost 3 bases and 7 bases respectively, with 16 bases between them. The CDR3 contains 16 residues. Germline-derived CDR1 and CDR2 are MDHEN and SYDVKM. The CDR3 spells CASSFVRGFRNSPLHF. The CDR3 bases are TGTGCCAGCAGTTTTGTTCGTGGGTTTCGGAATTCACCCCTCCACTTT.

This clonotype was recorded at least ten times. This sequence joins TRBV29-1 and TRBJ2-5; D is perhaps TRBD2 (6 bases). CDR3 length: 12 residues. Germline V lookup: CDR1 SQVTM, CDR2 ANQGSEA. V was trimmed by 6 bases and J by 6 bases, leaving 14 bases between them. CDR3 coding DNA: TGCAGCGTCTCAGACGGGGGAAAGACCCAGTACTTC. Encoded protein: CSVSDGGKTQYF.

The table lists this clonotype with a few counts. The rearrangement joins TRBV20-1 to TRBJ2-5; 7 bases align to TRBD1. V lost 3 bases, J lost 3 bases, and 4 bases stayed unmatched. Per the germline V gene, CDR1 is DFQATT and CDR2 is SNEGSKA (reference sequence). This CDR3 has 13 amino acids. In nucleotides, the CDR3 is TGCAGTGCTAGTGCTGGGACAGAAGAGACCCAGTACTTC. Translation: CSASAGTEETQYF.

This clonotype was found a few times. This rearrangement joins TRBV11-1 to TRBJ2-6, with 7 nucleotides matching TRBD1. CDR1 and CDR2 (germline): SGHAT, FQDESV (reference sequence). The V and J ends lost 4 bases and 0 bases, in that order; junction bases with no gene match: 12. This CDR3 has 19 amino acids. The CDR3 DNA follows: TGTGCCAGCAGCTATTACCAGGGGGTCCCTATCTCTGGGGCCAACGTCCTGACTTTC. It yields the protein CASSYYQGVPISGANVLTF.

This clonotype occurred many times. This chain joins TRBV4-3 and TRBJ2-1; D gene unclear. This CDR3 has 15 amino acids. Germline CDR1 is LGHNA and CDR2 is YSLEER. The germline V and J ends were trimmed by 0 bases and 2 bases, with 8 bases remaining between them. DNA for the CDR3: TGCGCCAGCAGCCAAGATGGTGGGGCCTACAATGAGCAGTTCTTC. This encodes CASSQDGGAYNEQFF.

V and J are TRBV20-1 and TRBJ2-1; tentatively, D is TRBD2 (6 bases). The CDR3 has 15 amino acids. Germline lookup yields CDR1 DFQATT and CDR2 SNEGSKA (reference sequence). V lost 3 bases to trimming and J lost 2 bases, with 14 bases between them. CDR3 region: CSARPGEAAYNEQFF. The CDR3 nucleotides read TGCAGTGCTAGGCCGGGAGAGGCCGCCTACAATGAGCAGTTCTTC.

This clonotype was seen a handful of times. The V gene is TRBV7-8, the J gene TRBJ1-5; no firm D call. CDR3 length: 13 residues. V lost 1 base, J lost 6 bases, and 7 bases lay in between. In germline, CDR1 is SGHVS, CDR2 FQNEAQ. The CDR3 nucleotides read TGTGCCAGCAGCTTAGTCGCGAGTCAGCCCCAGCATTTT. This encodes CASSLVASQPQHF.

This clonotype has a handful of counts. The DNA for the CDR3 is TGTGCCAGCTCGAGGCAGGGACAGGGGGCTGAGACCCAGTACTTC. The encoded protein is CASSRQGQGAETQYF. V usage is TRBV2 and J usage is TRBJ2-5, with 12 bases fitting TRBD1. The CDR3 has 15 residues. Looked up from germline, CDR1 is SNHLY and CDR2 is FYNNEI. V lost 8 bases to trimming and J lost 5 bases; unmatched junction nucleotides: 9.